Below are 27 T cell receptor beta chains sequenced from a single sample in a study of vaccination effects on CD4 cells after COVID-19. This table comes from immunoSEQ multiplex PCR, and its TCRdb copy is limited to in-frame clones, with some not included. The sample shows tens of thousands of clones, roughly 76% of them seen only once. Under the ViraFEST assay, PBMC were stimulated with viral peptide pools so that antigen-specific CD4+ T cells expanded. Sequencing was performed afterwards. The culture ran for 10 days, and then CD4+ T cells were isolated. Recipients of the vaccine had no prior SARS-CoV-2 infection and negative nucleocapsid antibodies. The antigens of these receptors remain unknown. The source material was CD4+ T cells from PBMCs cultured with SARS-CoV-2 spike peptides, sampled before COVID-19 vaccination. Source of these receptors: a human donor who received a COVID-19 vaccine.

The chain joins TRBV3-1 (or the pseudogene TRBV3-2) to TRBJ1-4; D not certain. Germline lookup yields CDR1 LGHDT and CDR2 YNNKEL (reference sequence). This CDR3 region has 15 residues. The V and J ends lost 0 bases and 8 bases respectively, with 13 bases between them. This CDR3 reads CASSQELVKAEKLFF. CDR3 in DNA: TGTGCCAGCAGCCAAGAGTTAGTCAAAGCAGAAAAACTGTTTTTT.

V gene TRBV7-2 combines with J gene TRBJ2-3; no clear D gene. The CDR3 contains 14 residues. The germline V and J ends were trimmed by 3 bases and 2 bases, with 9 bases remaining between them. Germline lookup yields CDR1 SGHTA and CDR2 FQGNSA. The CDR3, as DNA: TGTGCCAGCAGCTTTGCCAGGCCCACAGATACGCAGTATTTT. It encodes CASSFARPTDTQYF.

This clone has more than one count but fewer than ten. The V call is TRBV5-1, the J call TRBJ2-2; 7 positions match TRBD2. Germline assignment: CDR1 SGHRS and CDR2 YFSETQ. V lost 3 bases, J lost 4 bases, and 9 bases stayed unmatched. The CDR3 loop spans 16 amino acids. The CDR3 reads CASSSPAGATTGELFF. The CDR3 DNA reads TGCGCCAGCAGCTCCCCCGCGGGAGCGACCACCGGGGAGCTGTTTTTT.

The genes are TRBV2 and TRBJ1-4; a weak D match, TRBD1 (5 bases). The CDR3 consists of 16 residues. The V gene's germline CDR1 is SNHLY and CDR2 FYNNEI. Trimming cost V 1 base and J 0 bases, with 9 bases left between them. CDR3 residues: CASSEGQTPTNEKLFF. Here the CDR3 DNA reads TGTGCCAGCAGTGAAGGACAGACACCAACTAATGAAAAACTGTTTTTT. Complete variable domain (other parts from reference TRBV2 and TRBJ1-4): EPEVTQTPSHQVTQMGQEVILRCVPISNHLYFYWYRQILGQKVEFLVSFYNNEISEKSEIFDDQFSVERPDGSNFTLKIRSTKLEDSAMYFCASSEGQTPTNEKLFFGSGTQLSVL.

The chain links TRBV6-4 to TRBJ1-2; 9 bases agree with TRBD1. V lost 0 bases, J lost 0 bases, and 5 bases stayed unmatched. The CDR3 sequence is 17 residues long. Germline loops: CDR1 MRHNA, CDR2 SNTAGT. The CDR3 nucleotides are TGTGCCAGCAGTGACTCGATTGGACAGGGGCCTAACTATGGCTACACCTTC. Protein: CASSDSIGQGPNYGYTF.

J is TRBJ1-1 and V is TRBV4-2, with 9 bases identical to TRBD1. CDR1 and CDR2 (germline): LGHNA, YNFKEQ. Unmatched junction bases numbered 7, after V lost 4 bases and J lost 4 bases. CDR3 size: 15 residues. The CDR3 nucleotides read TGTGCCAGCAGCCGCCTCGGGACAGGGTCCACTGAAGCTTTCTTT. Translated, it gives CASSRLGTGSTEAFF.

In its sample, this clone was seen a few times. V usage is TRBV11-3 and J usage is TRBJ1-2, with D unresolved. Germline lookup yields CDR1 SGHNT and CDR2 YENEEA. The CDR3 loop spans 14 amino acids. V dropped 1 base and J dropped 0 bases, with 6 bases sitting between them. The CDR3 nucleotides read TGTGCCAGCAGCTTAGGCACGCCTAACTATGGCTACACCTTC. This sequence encodes CASSLGTPNYGYTF.

V gene TRBV18 combines with J gene TRBJ2-1, with 11 bases identical to TRBD1. Per germline, CDR1 KGHSH and CDR2 LQKENI. The CDR3 contains 15 residues. The V and J ends lost 4 bases and 4 bases, in that order; junction bases with no gene match: 3. The CDR3 DNA is TGTGCCAGCTCACAGGGACAGGGGGTATACAATGAGCAGTTCTTC. Translation: CASSQGQGVYNEQFF.

This chain joins TRBV5-5 and TRBJ1-3; D uncertain. V was shortened by 0 bases and J by 4 bases, with 5 bases between the two germline ends. The CDR3 totals 13 residues. Germline V lookup: CDR1 SGHKS, CDR2 YYEKEE (reference sequence). The CDR3 sequence: CASSLGRGNTIYF. CDR3 nucleotides: TGTGCCAGCAGCTTGGGAAGGGGAAACACCATATATTTT. The complete variable domain, with remaining parts taken from reference TRBV5-5 and TRBJ1-3, reads DAGVTQSPTHLIKTRGQQVTLRCSPISGHKSVSWYQQVLGQGPQFIFQYYEKEERGRGNFPDRFSARQFPNYSSELNVNALLLGDSALYLCASSLGRGNTIYFGEGSWLTVV.

The chain employs TRBV5-1 and TRBJ1-1, with D perhaps matching TRBD1 (5 bases). Trimming stripped 7 bases from V and 1 base from J, with 14 bases between. The CDR3 is 14 amino acids. In germline, CDR1 is SGHRS, CDR2 YFSETQ. CDR3 protein: CASGRGTGNTEAFF. CDR3 DNA: TGCGCCAGCGGTCGCGGGACGGGGAACACTGAAGCTTTCTTT.

CDR3 region: CASSSTRAPGYNEQFF. CDR3 nucleotides: TGTGCCAGCAGCTCAACTAGGGCCCCAGGTTACAATGAGCAGTTCTTC. The V and J genes are TRBV11-3 and TRBJ2-1, with a weak D call TRBD2 (5 bases). The CDR3 is made up of 16 amino acids. The germline V gene encodes CDR1 SGHNT and CDR2 YENEEA. V lost 4 bases to trimming and J lost 4 bases, with 17 bases between them.

This clone was picked up a small number of times. V and J are TRBV5-4 and TRBJ2-4; 14 bases align to TRBD2. Germline V gene lookup returns CDR1 SGHNT and CDR2 YYREEE (reference sequence). The CDR3 extends over 17 amino acids. The V and J ends lost 4 bases and 6 bases, in that order; junction bases with no gene match: 9. The CDR3 DNA reads TGTGCCAGCAGCCAATACCAGACTAGCGGGAGGGGAAACATTCAGTACTTC. Its translation is CASSQYQTSGRGNIQYF.

This clone turned up a few times. The chain is built from TRBV10-3 and TRBJ1-2, with TRBD1 matching over 8 bases. Looked up from germline, CDR1 is ENHRY and CDR2 is SYGVKD. This CDR3 contains 13 residues. The ends lost 5 bases at V and 7 bases at J; junction bases unmatched: 6. In DNA, the CDR3 is TGTGCCATCAGTTTGGGGACAGGTGGTGGCTACACCTTC. As protein: CAISLGTGGGYTF.

V and J are TRBV5-1 and TRBJ2-3; perhaps D is TRBD1 or TRBD2 (7 bases each). V was clipped by 0 bases and J by 1 base, with 15 bases between them. The germline V gene encodes CDR1 SGHRS and CDR2 YFSETQ. The CDR3 runs 17 residues. CDR3 sequence (DNA): TGCGCCAGCAGCTTGGCAAGCGGGACAGCTGGCACAGATACGCAGTATTTT. It codes for CASSLASGTAGTDTQYF.

The rearrangement uses TRBV14 and TRBJ2-5; tentatively, D is TRBD1 (5 bases). Germline CDR1 SGHDN, CDR2 FVKESK. The length of the CDR3 is 15 residues. V was clipped by 1 base and J by 0 bases, with 9 bases between them. CDR3 DNA sequence: TGTGCCAGCAGCCAAGTGGGGCGTAACCAAGAGACCCAGTACTTC. Its protein product is CASSQVGRNQETQYF.

This clone was found a few times. This sequence joins TRBV28 and TRBJ1-5; possibly TRBD1 for D (5 bases). Germline V gene lookup returns CDR1 MDHEN and CDR2 SYDVKM. V gave up 2 bases and J gave up 6 bases, with 17 bases separating them. This CDR3 contains 16 residues. The CDR3 DNA sequence: TGTGCCAGCAGTTTACTGGGACGAAAAGGAACTCAGCCCCAGCATTTT. Amino acids: CASSLLGRKGTQPQHF.

This clone was seen just once. The V call is TRBV24-1, the J call TRBJ1-2; no clear D gene. Germline V gene sequence: CDR1 KGHDR, CDR2 SFDVKD. This CDR3 has 14 amino acids. Trimming removed 0 bases from V and 4 bases from J, with 8 bases in between. The CDR3 region is CATSDLDISYGYTF. CDR3 nucleotide sequence: TGTGCCACCAGTGATTTGGATATCTCCTATGGCTACACCTTC.

The CDR3 sequence is CASAPGLGRDTQYF. CDR3 sequence (DNA): TGTGCCAGCGCACCGGGACTAGGAAGGGATACGCAGTATTTT. The genes are TRBV11-3 and TRBJ2-3; 8 positions agree with TRBD2. Trimming took 8 bases from V and 6 from J; bases not matched to a gene: 10. Per germline, CDR1 SGHNT and CDR2 YENEEA. CDR3 length: 14 amino acids. Full variable domain (outside the CDR3, taken from reference TRBV11-3 and TRBJ2-3): EAGVVQSPRYKIIEKKQPVAFWCNPISGHNTLYWYLQNLGQGPELLIRYENEEAVDDSQLPKDRFSAERLKGVDSTLKIQPAELGDSAVYLCASAPGLGRDTQYFGPGTRLTVL.

The gene calls are TRBV18 and TRBJ2-3; tentatively, D is TRBD1 (8 bases). This CDR3 comprises 14 residues. Germline-derived CDR1 and CDR2 are KGHSH and LQKENI. V was cut by 8 bases and J by 3 bases, with 15 bases left in between. This chain's CDR3 is CASIGQGGTDTQYF. CDR3 sequence (DNA): TGTGCCAGCATCGGACAGGGAGGGACAGATACGCAGTATTTT.

The chain joins TRBV23-1 to TRBJ1-1, with D maybe TRBD1 (5 bases). TRBV23-1 is known as an ORF, though its function is uncertain. The V gene lost 3 bases and the J gene lost 3 bases, with 14 bases spanning the gap. CDR3 length equals 15 residues. Here the CDR3 reads CASSQDQGRHTEAFF. Written as DNA, the CDR3 is TGCGCCAGCAGTCAGGATCAGGGAAGGCACACTGAAGCTTTCTTT.

The chain recombines TRBV15 with TRBJ2-3; 15 bases fit TRBD2. This CDR3 spans 18 amino acids. The V segment lost 4 bases and the J segment 0 bases; nucleotides outside the gene matches: 5. CDR1 is LNHNV, CDR2 YYDKDF, per germline (reference sequence). The CDR3 region has the DNA TGTGCCACCAGCACTGGACTAGCGGGGGGGCCCAGCACAGATACGCAGTATTTT. It codes for CATSTGLAGGPSTDTQYF.

The J gene is TRBJ2-5, the V gene TRBV28, with 8 bases that match TRBD2. This CDR3 contains 14 residues. V shed 5 bases, J shed 5 bases, and the junction held 7 bases outside the gene matches. Germline V gene lookup returns CDR1 MDHEN and CDR2 SYDVKM. CDR3: CASSPGGGRETQYF. Here the CDR3 DNA reads TGTGCCAGCAGTCCCGGGGGGGGACGGGAGACCCAGTACTTC. The full variable domain, its missing parts supplied by reference TRBV28 and TRBJ2-5, is DVKVTQSSRYLVKRTGEKVFLECVQDMDHENMFWYRQDPGLGLRLIYFSYDVKMKEKGDIPEGYSVSREKKERFSLILESASTNQTSMYLCASSPGGGRETQYFGPGTRLLVL.

The chain is built from TRBV4-1 and TRBJ2-3; D is uncertain. V lost 6 bases to trimming and J lost 4 bases, with 11 bases between them. Germline loops: CDR1 MGHRA, CDR2 YSYEKL. The CDR3 has 13 residues. CDR3 region: CASSPRVADTQYF. The CDR3 DNA reads TGCGCCAGCAGTCCAAGAGTGGCAGATACGCAGTATTTT.

The chain links TRBV19 to TRBJ2-3, with D maybe TRBD2 (6 bases). Trimming stripped 7 bases from V and 5 bases from J, with 13 bases between. The CDR3 sequence is 13 residues long. Germline V gene lookup returns CDR1 LNHDA and CDR2 SQIVND (reference sequence). The CDR3 sequence: CASTTSSRDTQYF. DNA for the CDR3: TGTGCCAGTACAACTAGCAGTCGAGATACGCAGTATTTT.

The J gene is TRBJ2-7, the V gene TRBV25-1; 9 nucleotides line up with TRBD1. V was clipped by 5 bases and J by 3 bases; unmatched bases: 5. Germline loops: CDR1 MGHDK, CDR2 SYGVNS. The CDR3 covers 14 residues. The CDR3, as DNA: TGTGCCAGCAGTCCGGGACAGGGAAGCTACGAGCAGTACTTC. It specifies CASSPGQGSYEQYF.

This clone appeared a few times. V gene TRBV12-3 or TRBV12-4 combines with J gene TRBJ2-7, with D possibly TRBD1 on 6 matching bases. CDR3 size: 12 residues. Deletions cut 5 bases from V and 4 bases from J, with 9 bases between. CDR3: CASSPDSYEQYF. The CDR3 DNA reads as TGTGCCAGCAGTCCGGACAGTTACGAGCAGTACTTC.

The V call is TRBV4-1, the J call TRBJ2-7; TRBD2 matches at 7 bases. J was trimmed by 7 bases and V by 1 base; bases with no gene match: 4. The length of the CDR3 is 13 residues. From germline, CDR1 is MGHRA and CDR2 YSYEKL. The CDR3 sequence: CASSQVAGEEQYF. For the CDR3, the DNA is TGCGCCAGCAGCCAAGTTGCGGGGGAAGAGCAGTACTTC.